This T cell receptor (beta chain) was documented in a study of breast tumors, draining lymph nodes, adjacent tissues (TCRdb year 2016). General notes on the study: The study compared TCR beta repertoires across tumor, adjacent nontumor tissue and axillary lymph nodes from breast cancer patients. The study aimed to assess the relationships and possible T-cell exchange between tumor, surrounding tissue and draining lymph node repertoires in human breast cancer. The research as a whole found: Rather than being directly demonstrated, the conclusion that tumor T cells originate in lymph nodes was presented as consistent with a hypothesis. T-cell repertoire diversity in tumors was found to be lower than in lymph nodes but higher than in nontumor tissue, and preferential V and J gene usage was observed. A scenario in which most tumor T cells derive from the lymph node and then expand within tumor tissue was judged to be consistent with the data. Tumor and nontumor tissue repertoires were found to be significantly more similar in luminal-like than in basal-like breast cancer.

About this clonotype itself: Its antigen specificity is not known. No much larger clone exists at a distance of one base, and base qualities are not known.

Sequencing relied on an Illumina HiSeq 2000. TCR beta chain libraries were generated by multiplex PCR amplification. High-throughput sequencing was used to analyze the amplified TCR beta chain products. TCRdb's own reprocessing of the public reads used fastp at Q25 and MiXCR and kept productive beta chains. All rows with the same CDR3 protein become a single entry with the most common DNA and genes. The sample table records about 14,000 distinct CDR3 sequences; around three fifths of these occur just once. Of the sample, 30% falls within the top ten clones. Adjacent samples consisted of nontumor breast tissue surrounding the tumor. The CDR3 spans 18 residues, from the cysteine through the phenylalanine. Only CDR3 DNA remains: 54 bases, in frame from the first base. Trimming removed 3 bases from V and 3 bases from J, leaving 20 bases between the germline ends. Per the germline V gene (reference sequence), MNHEY is the CDR1 and SMNVEV is the CDR2.

This TCR came from a female donor with breast cancer. Some clones in this sample may be carry-over from other donors' samples. This chain joins TRBV27 to TRBJ2-2; the D segment may tentatively be TRBD1 or TRBD2, each giving 6 matched bases. The specimen sequenced was tumor-adjacent breast tissue. CDR3 reads: CASSFGRGALLHTGELFF. The DNA reads as follows: TGTGCCAGCAGTTTTGGAAGGGGGGCCTTATTACACACCGGGGAGCTGTTTTTT.